A selection of T cell receptor beta chains follows, all from one sample in a study of T-cell memory formation after mild COVID-19. TCRdb called the 5' RACE reads again in MiXCR, with one record for every CDR3 protein. The sample carries 500,000 to 650,000 distinct CDR3 sequences, less than 25% recorded once. The specimen was PBMCs or a T cell subset sorted from them (not recorded which). Receptor source: an adult woman who had mild COVID-19 (a few samples of this study predate the infection). Cell type and time point are not known. CDR3s include the opening cysteine and the closing phenylalanine or tryptophan. D genes are given only for firm matches. Rows give clone size only sometimes, using once, few, many, or a class for an expanded clone.

j_gene: TRBJ2-1
v_gene: TRBV7-9
d_gene: TRBD2
abundance: few
CDR3aa: CASSLYPKGLAGYEQFF
CDR3nt: TGTGCCAGCAGCTTATACCCGAAAGGACTAGCGGGGTATGAGCAGTTCTTC

j_gene: TRBJ2-3
v_gene: TRBV28
d_gene: .
abundance: few
CDR3aa: CASSSGLDTQYF
CDR3nt: TGTGCCAGCAGTTCCGGGTTAGATACGCAGTATTTT

j_gene: TRBJ2-5
v_gene: TRBV9
d_gene: .
abundance: few
CDR3aa: CASSGRQAETQYF
CDR3nt: TGTGCCAGCAGCGGAAGACAGGCGGAGACCCAGTACTTC

j_gene: TRBJ2-5
v_gene: TRBV11-3
d_gene: .
abundance: .
CDR3aa: CASSLEGTSQETQYF
CDR3nt: TGTGCCAGCAGCTTGGAAGGGACATCCCAAGAGACCCAGTACTTC

j_gene: TRBJ1-5
v_gene: TRBV9
d_gene: .
abundance: .
CDR3aa: CASSVSGGRNQPQHF
CDR3nt: TGTGCCAGCAGCGTATCCGGAGGGCGAAATCAGCCCCAGCATTTT

j_gene: TRBJ1-5
v_gene: TRBV20-1
d_gene: .
abundance: .
CDR3aa: CSARVGGFGNQPQHF
CDR3nt: TGCAGTGCTAGAGTTGGAGGGTTCGGCAATCAGCCCCAGCATTTT

j_gene: TRBJ2-3
v_gene: TRBV12-3/TRBV12-4
d_gene: .
abundance: few
CDR3aa: CASSGLSDTQYF
CDR3nt: TGTGCCAGCAGTGGACTTTCAGATACGCAGTATTTT

j_gene: TRBJ2-6
v_gene: TRBV9
d_gene: .
abundance: .
CDR3aa: CASSVGPSGANVLTF
CDR3nt: TGTGCCAGCAGCGTGGGTCCTTCTGGGGCCAACGTCCTGACTTTC

j_gene: TRBJ2-1
v_gene: TRBV4-1
d_gene: TRBD2
abundance: few
CDR3aa: CASSQDPGGGPLYNEQFF
CDR3nt: TGCGCCAGCAGCCAAGACCCGGGGGGGGGTCCGCTATACAATGAGCAGTTCTTC

j_gene: TRBJ1-1
v_gene: TRBV9
d_gene: TRBD1
abundance: .
CDR3aa: CASSPGGYTEAFF
CDR3nt: TGTGCCAGCAGCCCAGGGGGTTACACTGAAGCTTTCTTT

j_gene: TRBJ2-1
v_gene: TRBV12-3/TRBV12-4
d_gene: .
abundance: few
CDR3aa: CASTSMGPGGNEQFF
CDR3nt: TGTGCCAGCACCTCCATGGGGCCTGGGGGGAATGAGCAGTTCTTC

j_gene: TRBJ2-1
v_gene: TRBV2
d_gene: TRBD2
abundance: few
CDR3aa: CASTEGRGPANNEQFF
CDR3nt: TGTGCCAGCACTGAGGGGAGGGGCCCAGCTAACAATGAGCAGTTCTTC

j_gene: TRBJ2-1
v_gene: TRBV7-9
d_gene: TRBD2
abundance: .
CDR3aa: CASSPGTSGGLKDEQFF
CDR3nt: TGTGCCAGCAGCCCCGGGACTAGCGGGGGGCTTAAAGATGAGCAGTTCTTC

j_gene: TRBJ1-5
v_gene: TRBV2
d_gene: .
abundance: .
CDR3aa: CASSGTTSNQPQHF
CDR3nt: TGTGCCAGCAGTGGGACAACTAGCAATCAGCCCCAGCATTTT

j_gene: TRBJ2-7
v_gene: TRBV12-3/TRBV12-4
d_gene: .
abundance: .
CDR3aa: CASSYSYRYYEQYF
CDR3nt: TGTGCCAGCAGTTACAGTTACCGCTACTACGAGCAGTACTTC

j_gene: TRBJ2-7
v_gene: TRBV15
d_gene: .
abundance: few
CDR3aa: CATSRERGAYEQYF
CDR3nt: TGTGCCACCAGCAGAGAAAGGGGAGCCTACGAGCAGTACTTC

j_gene: TRBJ2-7
v_gene: TRBV19
d_gene: TRBD1
abundance: .
CDR3aa: CASSDGTGTFEQYF
CDR3nt: TGTGCCAGTAGTGACGGGACAGGGACGTTTGAGCAGTACTTC

j_gene: TRBJ1-3
v_gene: TRBV5-1
d_gene: .
abundance: .
CDR3aa: CASSPGVEGNTIYF
CDR3nt: TGCGCCAGCAGCCCGGGGGTAGAAGGAAACACCATATATTTT

j_gene: TRBJ2-5
v_gene: TRBV5-1
d_gene: .
abundance: .
CDR3aa: CASSNQDGTQETQYF
CDR3nt: TGCGCCAGCAGCAATCAGGACGGGACCCAAGAGACCCAGTACTTC

j_gene: TRBJ1-5
v_gene: TRBV7-8
d_gene: .
abundance: .
CDR3aa: CASSLGAPAGNQPQHF
CDR3nt: TGTGCCAGCAGCTTAGGGGCGCCGGCAGGCAATCAGCCCCAGCATTTT

j_gene: TRBJ2-5
v_gene: TRBV18
d_gene: TRBD2
abundance: few
CDR3aa: CASRTTSGQETQYF
CDR3nt: TGTGCCAGCAGAACGACTAGCGGCCAAGAGACCCAGTACTTC

j_gene: TRBJ2-7
v_gene: TRBV13
d_gene: TRBD2
abundance: few
CDR3aa: CASSLGLAVTEEQYF
CDR3nt: TGTGCCAGCAGCTTAGGCCTAGCGGTAACGGAGGAGCAGTACTTC

j_gene: TRBJ2-7
v_gene: TRBV12-3/TRBV12-4
d_gene: TRBD2
abundance: .
CDR3aa: CASSLVQTSSYEQYF
CDR3nt: TGTGCCAGCAGTTTGGTACAGACTAGCTCGTACGAGCAGTACTTC

j_gene: TRBJ2-7
v_gene: TRBV24-1
d_gene: .
abundance: few
CDR3aa: CATSALRGEQYF
CDR3nt: TGTGCCACCAGTGCCCTCAGGGGCGAGCAGTACTTC

j_gene: TRBJ1-1
v_gene: TRBV4-2
d_gene: .
abundance: .
CDR3aa: CASSQALGLQGSTEAFF
CDR3nt: TGTGCCAGCAGCCAAGCCTTAGGACTCCAAGGCTCCACTGAAGCTTTCTTT

j_gene: TRBJ1-1
v_gene: TRBV6-6
d_gene: TRBD1
abundance: few
CDR3aa: CASSTTGARGLNTEAFF
CDR3nt: TGTGCCAGCAGTACTACAGGGGCGAGGGGGCTGAACACTGAAGCTTTCTTT

j_gene: TRBJ2-3
v_gene: TRBV27
d_gene: .
abundance: .
CDR3aa: CASSLFFIKADTQYF
CDR3nt: TGTGCCAGCAGTTTATTTTTTATTAAAGCAGATACGCAGTATTTT

j_gene: TRBJ2-1
v_gene: TRBV2
d_gene: .
abundance: .
CDR3aa: CASKDYRNEQFF
CDR3nt: TGTGCCAGCAAGGACTACCGGAATGAACAGTTCTTC

j_gene: TRBJ2-7
v_gene: TRBV20-1
d_gene: TRBD1
abundance: .
CDR3aa: CSGRTGTGAEQYF
CDR3nt: TGCAGTGGCAGGACAGGGACCGGGGCCGAGCAGTACTTC

j_gene: TRBJ2-5
v_gene: TRBV7-9
d_gene: .
abundance: many
CDR3aa: CASSLGWETQYF
CDR3nt: TGTGCCAGCAGCTTAGGGTGGGAGACCCAGTACTTC

j_gene: TRBJ2-2
v_gene: TRBV4-2
d_gene: .
abundance: few
CDR3aa: CASSQEWGNTGELFF
CDR3nt: TGTGCCAGCAGCCAAGAGTGGGGGAACACCGGGGAGCTGTTTTTT

j_gene: TRBJ2-1
v_gene: TRBV24-1
d_gene: .
abundance: few
CDR3aa: CATSAVGSILNEQFF
CDR3nt: TGTGCCACCAGTGCCGTCGGGAGTATTCTGAATGAGCAGTTCTTC

j_gene: TRBJ1-6
v_gene: TRBV4-3
d_gene: TRBD1
abundance: .
CDR3aa: CASSPGQGLVSPLHF
CDR3nt: TGCGCCAGCAGCCCCGGACAGGGGTTAGTTTCACCCCTCCACTTT

j_gene: TRBJ1-2
v_gene: TRBV20-1
d_gene: .
abundance: few
CDR3aa: CSARRGRDYGYTF
CDR3nt: TGCAGTGCTAGAAGGGGCAGAGACTATGGCTACACCTTC

j_gene: TRBJ1-2
v_gene: TRBV6-5
d_gene: .
abundance: .
CDR3aa: CASSYWGADGYTF
CDR3nt: TGTGCCAGCAGTTACTGGGGGGCGGATGGCTACACCTTC

j_gene: TRBJ1-4
v_gene: TRBV7-2
d_gene: TRBD1
abundance: .
CDR3aa: CASSPGGQQNEKLFF
CDR3nt: TGTGCCAGCAGCCCCGGGGGACAGCAAAATGAAAAACTGTTTTTT

j_gene: TRBJ2-5
v_gene: TRBV7-2
d_gene: TRBD2
abundance: few
CDR3aa: CASSPNGGGETQYF
CDR3nt: TGTGCCAGCAGCCCTAACGGGGGGGGAGAGACCCAGTACTTC

j_gene: TRBJ2-5
v_gene: TRBV5-1
d_gene: .
abundance: many
CDR3aa: CASSLDVRETQYF
CDR3nt: TGCGCCAGCAGCTTGGACGTTCGAGAGACCCAGTACTTC